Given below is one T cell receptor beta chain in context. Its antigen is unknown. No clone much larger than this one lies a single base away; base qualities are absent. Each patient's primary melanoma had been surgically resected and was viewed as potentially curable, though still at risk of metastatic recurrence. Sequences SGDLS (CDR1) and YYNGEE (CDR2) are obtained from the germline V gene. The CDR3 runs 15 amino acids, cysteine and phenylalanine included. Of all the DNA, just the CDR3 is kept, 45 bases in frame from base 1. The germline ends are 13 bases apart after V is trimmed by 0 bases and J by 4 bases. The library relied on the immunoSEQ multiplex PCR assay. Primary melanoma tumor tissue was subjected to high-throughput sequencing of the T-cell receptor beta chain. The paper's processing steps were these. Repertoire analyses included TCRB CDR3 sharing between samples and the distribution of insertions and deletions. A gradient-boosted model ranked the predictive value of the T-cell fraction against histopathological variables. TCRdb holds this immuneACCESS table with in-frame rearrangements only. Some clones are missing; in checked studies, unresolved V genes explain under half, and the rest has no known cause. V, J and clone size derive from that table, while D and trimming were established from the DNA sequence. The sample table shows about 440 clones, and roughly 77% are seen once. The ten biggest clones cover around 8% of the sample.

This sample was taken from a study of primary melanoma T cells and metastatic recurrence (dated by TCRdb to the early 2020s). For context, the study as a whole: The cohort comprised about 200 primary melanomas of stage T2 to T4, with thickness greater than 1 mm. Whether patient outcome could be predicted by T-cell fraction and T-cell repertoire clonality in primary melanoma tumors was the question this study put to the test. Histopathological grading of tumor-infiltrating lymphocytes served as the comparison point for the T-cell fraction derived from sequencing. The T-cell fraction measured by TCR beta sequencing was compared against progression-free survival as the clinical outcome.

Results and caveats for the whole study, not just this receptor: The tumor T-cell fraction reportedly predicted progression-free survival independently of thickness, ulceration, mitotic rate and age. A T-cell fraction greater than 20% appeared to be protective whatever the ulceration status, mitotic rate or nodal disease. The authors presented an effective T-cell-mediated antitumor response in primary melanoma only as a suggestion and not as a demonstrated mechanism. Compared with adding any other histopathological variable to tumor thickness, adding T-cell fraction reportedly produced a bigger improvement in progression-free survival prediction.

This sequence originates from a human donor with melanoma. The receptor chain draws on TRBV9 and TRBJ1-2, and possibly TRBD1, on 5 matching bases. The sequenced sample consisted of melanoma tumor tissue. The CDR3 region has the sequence CASSVGAGTVYGYTF. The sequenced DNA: TGTGCCAGCAGCGTAGGAGCCGGGACGGTCTATGGCTACACCTTC.